A single sample is the source of the 25 T cell receptor beta chains below, sequenced in a study of regulatory dendritic cells for organ transplantation. Clones were read by immunoSEQ multiplex PCR, and TCRdb kept only the in-frame ones, dropping some. Of under 15,000 clones detected, 79% appear once; the ten largest clones hold about 1%. Sorted T cells were CFSE-labeled and cultured four to five days with allogeneic regulatory or mature dendritic cells at 1:10. No antigen is known for these receptors. Sequencing was performed on naive CD8+ T cells from blood cultured with regulatory dendritic cells. This sample's subset: CD45RA+ naive T cells. These TCRs come from a human donor in good health.

This clone was counted a few times. The gene calls are TRBV4-1 and TRBJ1-5, with D unresolved. The CDR3 covers 14 residues. Germline V gives CDR1 MGHRA, CDR2 YSYEKL. Trimming took off 4 bases at V and 3 bases at J, with 10 bases between the two ends. This chain's CDR3 is CASSLGRVNQPQHF. The CDR3 nucleotides are TGCGCCAGCAGCCTCGGGAGGGTCAATCAGCCCCAGCATTTT.

J is TRBJ2-7 and V is TRBV4-1; weak D call: TRBD1 (6 bases). The V gene's germline CDR1 is MGHRA and CDR2 YSYEKL. This CDR3 has 14 residues. V was trimmed by 0 bases and J by 3 bases, leaving 9 bases between them. CDR3 sequence reads: CASSQEGDIYEQYF. The CDR3 coding sequence is TGCGCCAGCAGCCAAGAAGGGGACATCTACGAGCAGTACTTC.

The J gene is TRBJ2-3, the V gene TRBV5-6; 7 nucleotides match TRBD2. There are 14 residues in the CDR3. Trimming at V came to 3 bases and at J to 0 bases, leaving 1 base not matched to a gene. Germline assignment: CDR1 SGHDT and CDR2 YYEEEE. CDR3 protein: CASSWEGSTDTQYF. The CDR3 nucleotides read TGTGCCAGCAGCTGGGAGGGGAGCACAGATACGCAGTATTTT. The entire variable domain, with the rest obtained from reference TRBV5-6 and TRBJ2-3, is as follows: DAGVTQSPTHLIKTRGQQVTLRCSPKSGHDTVSWYQQALGQGPQFIFQYYEEEERQRGNFPDRFSGHQFPNYSSELNVNALLLGDSALYLCASSWEGSTDTQYFGPGTRLTVL.

The chain has TRBV19 and TRBJ1-5, with TRBD1 identical over 7 bases. Per germline, CDR1 LNHDA and CDR2 SQIVND (reference sequence). The CDR3 sequence is 15 residues long. With 7 bases clipped from V and 5 bases from J, the junction kept 11 bases outside the gene matches. CDR3 protein: CASTPDRDPYQPQHF. The CDR3 coding sequence is TGTGCCAGTACCCCAGACAGGGACCCGTATCAGCCCCAGCATTTT.

This clone was seen a handful of times. The V gene is TRBV19, the J gene TRBJ1-1; 7 bases agree with TRBD1. After removal of 5 bases from V and 7 bases from J, the junction contained 13 bases not matched to a gene. Germline V gives CDR1 LNHDA, CDR2 SQIVND (reference sequence). The CDR3 is made up of 15 amino acids. Written as DNA, the CDR3 is TGTGCCAGTAGTTTCCGGGACAGAGAATTTATTGAAGCTTTCTTT. It codes for CASSFRDREFIEAFF.

The rearrangement links TRBV7-9 to TRBJ2-2; 8 bases are a match to TRBD2. The germline gives CDR1 SEHNR, CDR2 FQNEAQ (reference sequence). After removal of 4 bases from V and 5 bases from J, the junction contained 3 bases not matched to a gene. The CDR3 consists of 14 residues. The CDR3 sequence: CASSWPGGTGELFF. The CDR3 region has the DNA TGTGCCAGCAGCTGGCCGGGGGGGACCGGGGAGCTGTTTTTT.

This clone has only a few counts. This chain uses TRBV7-6 with TRBJ2-7; TRBD1 is a possible D gene (6 bases). The V gene lost 8 bases and the J gene lost 5 bases, with 22 bases spanning the gap. Germline CDR1 is SGHVS and CDR2 is FNYEAQ. The CDR3 has 15 amino acids. The CDR3 protein is CASSRLSAGVDEQYF. As DNA, the CDR3 is TGTGCCAGCTCTCGTCTGTCGGCAGGGGTCGACGAGCAGTACTTC.

The V gene is TRBV2, the J gene TRBJ2-3; D possibly corresponds to TRBD2 (5 bases). V was cut by 3 bases and J by 0 bases, with 10 bases left in between. Germline loops: CDR1 SNHLY, CDR2 FYNNEI. This CDR3 spans 15 amino acids. CDR3 DNA: TGTGCCAGCAGTGATGAGGGCTCTAGCACAGATACGCAGTATTTT. Translating it yields CASSDEGSSTDTQYF.

Note on this clone: In the same sample, other DNA sequences code for this CDR3. This rearrangement joins TRBV2 to TRBJ1-6; D is uncertain. Germline-derived CDR1 and CDR2 are SNHLY and FYNNEI. The CDR3 is 16 amino acids. With 3 bases removed from V and 9 bases from J, the gap between germline ends came to 18 bases. CDR3 nucleotides: TGTGCCAGCAGTGAGTTGGAGTCCGGGTTCGGTTCACCCCTCCACTTT. It encodes CASSELESGFGSPLHF.

In DNA form, the CDR3 reads TGCGCCAGCAGCCAAGAAGTAGCAGGGGGCCTAGGTCAGCCCCAGCATTTT. It translates to CASSQEVAGGLGQPQHF. The chain links TRBV4-1 to TRBJ1-5, with 8 nucleotides matching TRBD1. V shed 0 bases, J shed 6 bases, and the junction held 10 bases outside the gene matches. Germline loops: CDR1 MGHRA, CDR2 YSYEKL. The CDR3 extends over 17 amino acids.

The rearrangement joins TRBV18 to TRBJ2-3; a possible D gene is TRBD1 (6 bases). The CDR3 runs 13 residues. CDR1 is KGHSH and CDR2 is LQKENI in the germline V gene. The V gene lost 7 bases and the J gene lost 1 base, with 9 bases spanning the gap. CDR3 sequence (DNA): TGTGCCAGCTTGGACAGACGCACAGATACGCAGTATTTT. Protein sequence: CASLDRRTDTQYF.

The J gene is TRBJ1-1, the V gene TRBV7-9, with 7 bases matching TRBD1. This CDR3 region has 12 residues. J lost 12 bases, V lost 5 bases, and 9 bases had no gene match. Germline CDR1 is SEHNR and CDR2 is FQNEAQ (reference sequence). The CDR3 spells CASSTARQGSFF. CDR3 nucleotide sequence: TGTGCCAGCAGCACGGCCAGACAGGGTTCTTTCTTT.

The chain joins TRBV7-9 to TRBJ1-4, with D perhaps matching TRBD1 (6 bases). The CDR3 contains 13 residues. With 6 bases removed from V and 8 bases from J, the gap between germline ends came to 13 bases. Per the germline V gene, CDR1 is SEHNR and CDR2 is FQNEAQ (reference sequence). Written as DNA, the CDR3 is TGTGCCAGCAGATCCGGGGGGGCCGAAAAACTGTTTTTT. Residues: CASRSGGAEKLFF.

The chain has TRBV9 and TRBJ1-1, with 7 bases fitting TRBD1. Germline CDR1 and CDR2: SGDLS and YYNGEE. This CDR3 is built from 15 residues. V lost 3 bases, J lost 0 bases, and 5 bases stayed unmatched. CDR3 sequence reads: CASSEEGTVNTEAFF. CDR3 DNA sequence: TGTGCCAGCAGCGAGGAGGGGACAGTGAACACTGAAGCTTTCTTT.

The gene calls are TRBV13 and TRBJ2-2, with 8 bases aligning to TRBD2. In germline, CDR1 is PRHDT, CDR2 FYEKMQ (reference sequence). The V and J ends lost 5 bases and 1 base, in that order; junction bases with no gene match: 15. The CDR3 has 19 amino acids. The CDR3 loop reads CASSPGYFTSGVNTGELFF. In DNA, the CDR3 is TGTGCCAGCAGCCCGGGGTATTTTACTAGCGGAGTGAACACCGGGGAGCTGTTTTTT.

The rearrangement uses TRBV5-4 and TRBJ1-1, with unresolved D. Germline values: CDR1 SGHNT, CDR2 YYREEE (reference sequence). V dropped 1 base and J dropped 1 base, with 5 bases sitting between them. This CDR3 comprises 13 residues. The CDR3 is CASSLSSNTEAFF. CDR3 coding DNA: TGTGCCAGCAGCTTGTCGTCGAACACTGAAGCTTTCTTT.

The gene calls are TRBV14 and TRBJ1-6, with 7 bases matching TRBD1. In germline, CDR1 is SGHDN, CDR2 FVKESK. The CDR3 is 14 residues long. The V segment lost 4 bases and the J segment 8 bases; nucleotides outside the gene matches: 5. The CDR3 loop reads CASSPQGGYSPLHF. For the CDR3, the DNA is TGTGCCAGCAGCCCCCAAGGGGGCTATTCACCCCTCCACTTT.

The chain has TRBV27 and TRBJ1-4, with 8 bases that match TRBD1. The CDR3 loop spans 14 amino acids. V was clipped by 4 bases and J by 3 bases; unmatched bases: 1. Germline V lookup: CDR1 MNHEY, CDR2 SMNVEV (reference sequence). The CDR3 nucleotides read TGTGCCAGCAGTTCACAGGGGGCTAATGAAAAACTGTTTTTT. Encoded protein: CASSSQGANEKLFF.

This clone appeared a few times. V usage is TRBV4-1 and J usage is TRBJ1-2; D is unresolved. V was clipped by 1 base and J by 5 bases, with 17 bases between them. Germline CDR1 and CDR2: MGHRA and YSYEKL. The CDR3 has 16 residues. CDR3 coding DNA: TGCGCCAGCAGCCAAGGACCGGAGGTAGTATTTTATGGCTACACCTTC. This sequence encodes CASSQGPEVVFYGYTF.

The chain carries TRBV7-9 and TRBJ2-5; 7 bases are shared with TRBD2. Trimming cost V 1 base and J 2 bases; bases outside gene matches: 10. Germline V lookup: CDR1 SEHNR, CDR2 FQNEAQ (reference sequence). The CDR3 runs to 17 residues. Here the CDR3 reads CASSLGWKGRVQETQYF. CDR3 coding DNA: TGTGCCAGCAGCTTAGGGTGGAAGGGGAGGGTACAAGAGACCCAGTACTTC.

The chain is built from TRBV25-1 and TRBJ2-7, with D tentatively TRBD2 (6 bases). V was cut by 4 bases and J by 13 bases, with 14 bases left in between. From germline, CDR1 is MGHDK and CDR2 SYGVNS. The CDR3 totals 11 residues. DNA for the CDR3: TGTGCCAGCAGTGGGGCAGGGAGGCGTTACTTC. Translating it yields CASSGAGRRYF.

The gene calls are TRBV5-1 and TRBJ2-3; 9 bases are a match to TRBD2. After removal of 1 base from V and 2 bases from J, the junction contained 8 bases not matched to a gene. The CDR3 totals 17 residues. Germline assignment: CDR1 SGHRS and CDR2 YFSETQ. The CDR3 spells CASSLFSGGIFTDTQYF. Written as DNA, the CDR3 is TGCGCCAGCAGCTTGTTTAGCGGGGGTATCTTCACAGATACGCAGTATTTT.

This chain uses TRBV6-1 with TRBJ2-7, with 9 bases matching TRBD1. Trimming cost V 6 bases and J 7 bases; bases outside gene matches: 7. Germline CDR1 and CDR2: MNHNS and SASEGT. The CDR3 covers 13 residues. For the CDR3, the DNA is TGTGCCAGCAGGGACAGGGGATCGGGGGAGCAGTACTTC. It encodes CASRDRGSGEQYF.

The genes are TRBV7-6 and TRBJ2-7; 7 bases line up with TRBD1. V shed 4 bases, J shed 5 bases, and the junction held 8 bases outside the gene matches. The CDR3 is made up of 14 amino acids. The germline V gene has CDR1 SGHVS and CDR2 FNYEAQ. The CDR3 region is CASSSTGESDEQYF. DNA of the CDR3: TGTGCCAGCAGCTCCACAGGGGAATCCGACGAGCAGTACTTC.

V and J are TRBV27 and TRBJ2-3; D remains ambiguous. The CDR3 length is 13 residues. V dropped 3 bases and J dropped 2 bases, with 6 bases sitting between them. Germline CDR1 is MNHEY and CDR2 is SMNVEV (reference sequence). CDR3 DNA sequence: TGTGCCAGCAGTTTCCTTTTCACAGATACGCAGTATTTT. It specifies CASSFLFTDTQYF.